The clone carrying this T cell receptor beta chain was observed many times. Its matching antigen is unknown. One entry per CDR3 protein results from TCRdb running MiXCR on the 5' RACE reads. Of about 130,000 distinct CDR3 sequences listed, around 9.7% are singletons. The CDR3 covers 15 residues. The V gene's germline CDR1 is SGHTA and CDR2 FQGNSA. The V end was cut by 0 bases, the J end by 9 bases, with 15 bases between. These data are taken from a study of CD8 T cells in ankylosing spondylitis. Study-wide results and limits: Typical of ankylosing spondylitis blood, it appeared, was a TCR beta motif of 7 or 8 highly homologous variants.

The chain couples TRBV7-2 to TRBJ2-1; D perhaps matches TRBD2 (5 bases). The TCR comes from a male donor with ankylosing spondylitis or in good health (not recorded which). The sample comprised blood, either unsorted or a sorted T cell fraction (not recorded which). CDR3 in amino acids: CASSLAGASLVEQFF. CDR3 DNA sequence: TGTGCCAGCAGCTTAGCGGGAGCTTCCTTGGTTGAGCAGTTCTTC.